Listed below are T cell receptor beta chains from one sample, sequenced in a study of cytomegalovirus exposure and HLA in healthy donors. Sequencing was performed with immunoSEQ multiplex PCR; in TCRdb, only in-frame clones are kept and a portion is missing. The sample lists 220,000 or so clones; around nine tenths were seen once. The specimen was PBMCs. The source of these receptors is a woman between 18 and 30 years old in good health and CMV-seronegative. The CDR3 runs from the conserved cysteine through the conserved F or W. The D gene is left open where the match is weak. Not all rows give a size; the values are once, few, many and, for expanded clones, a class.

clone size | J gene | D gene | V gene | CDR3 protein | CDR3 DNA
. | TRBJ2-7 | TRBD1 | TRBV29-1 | CSVEQGDSYEQYF | TGCAGCGTTGAACAGGGGGATTCCTACGAGCAGTACTTC
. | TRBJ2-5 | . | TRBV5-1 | CASSLGLRSGQETQYF | TGCGCCAGCAGCTTGGGACTAAGGTCAGGACAAGAGACCCAGTACTTC
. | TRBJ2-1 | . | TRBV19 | CASTSELSYNEQFF | TGTGCCAGTACTAGCGAGCTCTCCTACAATGAGCAGTTCTTC
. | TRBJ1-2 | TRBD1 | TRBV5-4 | CASSLDRGITGGYTF | TGTGCCAGCAGCTTGGACAGGGGTATAACGGGTGGCTACACCTTC
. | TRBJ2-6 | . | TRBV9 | CASSVDSAGANVLTF | TGTGCCAGCAGCGTAGATAGTGCTGGGGCCAACGTCCTGACTTTC
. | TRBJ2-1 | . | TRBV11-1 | CASSSGNEQFF | TGTGCCAGCAGCTCAGGCAATGAGCAGTTCTTC
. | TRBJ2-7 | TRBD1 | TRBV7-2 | CASSFAQGVPYEQYF | TGTGCCAGCAGCTTCGCACAGGGGGTCCCCTACGAGCAGTACTTC
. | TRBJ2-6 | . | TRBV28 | CASSLHVGAGANVLTF | TGTGCCAGCAGTTTACACGTGGGGGCCGGGGCCAACGTCCTGACTTTC
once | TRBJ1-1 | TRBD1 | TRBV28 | CASTTGTASEAFF | TGTGCCAGTACGACAGGGACAGCGTCTGAAGCTTTCTTT
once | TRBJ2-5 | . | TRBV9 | CASSAPRGMGQETQYF | TGTGCCAGCAGCGCCCCTCGGGGGATGGGCCAAGAGACCCAGTACTTC
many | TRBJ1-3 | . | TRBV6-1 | CASHSSGNTIYF | TGTGCCAGCCACAGCTCTGGAAACACCATATATTTT
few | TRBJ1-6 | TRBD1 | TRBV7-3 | CASSRGQGSSPLHF | TGTGCCAGCAGTCGGGGACAGGGTAGTTCACCCCTCCACTTT
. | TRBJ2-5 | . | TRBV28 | CASWPQETQYF | TGTGCCAGCTGGCCTCAAGAGACCCAGTACTTC
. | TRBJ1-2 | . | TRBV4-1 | CASSQEGPTANYGYTF | TGCGCCAGCAGCCAAGAGGGCCCGACAGCTAACTATGGCTACACCTTC
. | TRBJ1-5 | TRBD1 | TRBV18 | CASSPPGQKGQPQHF | TGTGCCAGCTCACCACCGGGACAGAAGGGTCAGCCCCAGCATTTT
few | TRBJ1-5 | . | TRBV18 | CASSLYSNQPQHF | TGTGCCAGCTCACTTTATAGCAATCAGCCCCAGCATTTT
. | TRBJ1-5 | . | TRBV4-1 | CANQQDGGHNQPQHF | TGCGCCAACCAACAGGACGGCGGTCACAATCAGCCCCAGCATTTT
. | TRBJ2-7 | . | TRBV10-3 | CAISESGAPYEQYF | TGTGCCATCAGTGAGTCTGGGGCACCCTACGAGCAGTACTTC